This T cell receptor beta chain originates from a study of blood T cells in healthy people across ages. The sample, 7.5 to 10 milliliters of peripheral blood, was drawn from each donor. This CDR3 contains 15 residues. Unmatched junction bases numbered 3, after V lost 5 bases and J lost 4 bases. For the second PCR, which ran for 7 to 11 cycles, a sample-barcoded 5' primer and a J-beta primer mix were used. TCRdb passed the 5' RACE reads through MiXCR, listing each CDR3 protein once. The sample holds nearly 1 million distinct CDR3 sequences, roughly 51% seen once. This clonotype was obtained from a woman aged 55-70 years in good health. The chain couples TRBV12-3 or TRBV12-4 to TRBJ2-3, with 13 bases aligning to TRBD2. Input material: blood. In DNA form, the CDR3 reads TGTGCCAGCAGTCGGACTAGCGGGGGCGCAGATACGCAGTATTTT. As protein: CASSRTSGGADTQYF.